The rows below give T cell receptor beta chains drawn from one sample of a study of cytomegalovirus exposure and HLA in healthy donors. The method was immunoSEQ multiplex PCR; TCRdb's version includes in-frame clones alone and lacks a portion of them. The top ten hold 6.5% to 9% of the sample, which has approximately 160,000 clones, 60% to 85% seen once. Sequencing input: PBMCs. These receptors came from a woman between 40 and 50 years old in good health and CMV-seropositive. The CDR3 runs from the conserved cysteine through the conserved F or W. A D gene is named only where the DNA matches it firmly. Size tells how often a clone was seen (once, few, many) or the class of an expanded clone, and some rows leave it out.

J gene	D gene	CDR3 length	clone size	V gene	CDR3 DNA	CDR3 protein
TRBJ1-3	-	14	-	TRBV5-8	TGTGCCAGCAGCTTGGTTCGTAGTGGAAACACCATATATTTT	CASSLVRSGNTIYF
TRBJ1-6	TRBD1	14	-	TRBV5-1	TGCGCCAGCAGCACAGGACAGGGAAGATCACCCCTCCACTTT	CASSTGQGRSPLHF
TRBJ2-3	TRBD2	17	-	TRBV5-1	TGCGCCAGCAGCCCCAGCCCTAGCGGGGGCATCATTGATACGCAGTATTTT	CASSPSPSGGIIDTQYF
TRBJ2-5	-	13	once	TRBV5-6	TGTGCCAGCAGCTTCCTAGCGTATGAGACCCAGTACTTC	CASSFLAYETQYF
TRBJ2-7	-	13	-	TRBV7-9	TGTGCCAGCGAAGGGGTTTTGGGGTACGAGCAGTACTTC	CASEGVLGYEQYF
TRBJ2-1	-	12	-	TRBV6-5	TGTGCCAGCACTAGCGTTTACAATGAGCAGTTCTTC	CASTSVYNEQFF
TRBJ2-3	-	14	-	TRBV7-2	TGTGCCAGCAGCTTATCTACAGGGCCAGATACGCAGTATTTT	CASSLSTGPDTQYF
TRBJ1-4	-	14	-	TRBV28	TGTGCCAGCAGTTTGCCGTACGAGAATGAAAAACTGTTTTTT	CASSLPYENEKLFF
TRBJ2-7	TRBD1	16	-	TRBV5-6	TGTGCCAGCAGCTCGTACCCGACAGGGGGCAGGAATAGGCAGTACTTC	CASSSYPTGGRNRQYF
TRBJ1-2	TRBD1	13	-	TRBV18	TGTGCCAGCTCACCTGGACAGGAGTATGGCTACACCTTC	CASSPGQEYGYTF
TRBJ1-4	-	16	-	TRBV5-1	TGCGCCAGCAGCTTGGAAGGGGCAGGTGGAAATGAAAAACTGTTTTTT	CASSLEGAGGNEKLFF
TRBJ1-4	-	13	few	TRBV25-1	TGTGCCAGCATAGGGGAAGACCTCGAAAAACTGTTTTTT	CASIGEDLEKLFF
TRBJ2-2	TRBD1	14	-	TRBV27	TGTGCCAGCAGTTTTAAACAGGGGATCGGGGAGCTGTTTTTT	CASSFKQGIGELFF
TRBJ2-6	TRBD2	14	once	TRBV28	TGTGCCAGCACCGATACGGGGGGGGCCAACGGCCTGACTTTC	CASTDTGGANGLTF
TRBJ1-1	-	15	-	TRBV4-3	TGCGCCAGCAGCCAAGATCTTCGCCCGAGTACTGAAGCTTTCTTT	CASSQDLRPSTEAFF
TRBJ1-2	-	13	-	TRBV12-5	TGTCCAAAAATAGGGAGCCCGAGCTATGGCTACACCTTC	CPKIGSPSYGYTF
TRBJ2-2	-	17	-	TRBV9	TGTGCCAGCAGCGTAGGTGCGACGGGGGGCACCACCGGGGAGCTGTTTTTT	CASSVGATGGTTGELFF
TRBJ1-1	TRBD1	13	-	TRBV6-1	TGTGCCAGCATAAGGACAGGGATAGGTGAAGCTTTCTTT	CASIRTGIGEAFF
TRBJ1-2	TRBD1	13	-	TRBV28	TGTGCCAGCACCCGCCCGACAGGGGGTCGCTACACCTTC	CASTRPTGGRYTF
TRBJ1-2	TRBD1	13	few	TRBV6-5	TGTGCCAGCAGTGATTCTCTGACAGGGGGCAACACCTTC	CASSDSLTGGNTF
TRBJ1-1	-	15	-	TRBV7-2	TGTGCCAGCAGCTTAGCTGGAGGGCAGTTCACTGAAGCTTTCTTT	CASSLAGGQFTEAFF
TRBJ1-3	-	16	-	TRBV4-3	TGCGCCAGCAGCCAAGAATCAGGGAGGGGCGGAAACACCATATATTTT	CASSQESGRGGNTIYF
TRBJ2-1	TRBD2	15	once	TRBV7-8	TGTGCCAGCAGCTCGACTAGCGGGGGCTACAATGAGCAGTTCTTC	CASSSTSGGYNEQFF
TRBJ2-2	-	12	-	TRBV7-9	TGTGCCAGCAGCCTGAACACCGGGGAGCTGTTTTTT	CASSLNTGELFF
TRBJ2-7	-	17	-	TRBV4-1	TGCGCCAGCAGCCAAGATCTTGCCAGGGTAGTTCCCTACGAGCAGTACTTC	CASSQDLARVVPYEQYF
TRBJ1-2	-	15	-	TRBV19	TGTGCCAGTAGTATGGTGGGGCAGGCGGACTATGGCTACACCTTC	CASSMVGQADYGYTF
TRBJ2-1	TRBD2	18	-	TRBV5-4	TGTGCCAGCAGCTTGGCCCCGGGCGGGCTAGCGGGGGCCAATGAGCAGTTCTTC	CASSLAPGGLAGANEQFF
TRBJ1-1	TRBD1	14	-	TRBV6-6	TGTGCCAGCAGCCGCGAGGGGGCATTCACTGAAGCTTTCTTT	CASSREGAFTEAFF
TRBJ1-2	-	14	-	TRBV5-5	TGTGCCAGCAGCTTGGCGGTGGGGGCTAGTGGCTACACCTTC	CASSLAVGASGYTF
TRBJ2-6	-	16	-	TRBV28	TGTGCCAGCAGTTTGGATCAGGGATTTCGGGCCAACGTCCTGACTTTC	CASSLDQGFRANVLTF
TRBJ2-5	TRBD1	16	few	TRBV15	TGTGCCACCAGCAGAGGACAGGGCCTCAACCAAGAGACCCAGTACTTC	CATSRGQGLNQETQYF
TRBJ2-1	-	14	-	TRBV29-1	TGCAGCGTTGAGGCGAGCTCGGGATACAATGAGCAGTTCTTC	CSVEASSGYNEQFF
TRBJ1-6	TRBD1	15	-	TRBV19	TGTGCCAGTAGTACCCCGGGACAGGGCCAATCACCCCTCCACTTT	CASSTPGQGQSPLHF
TRBJ2-1	TRBD2	15	-	TRBV7-2	TGTGCCAGCAGCCCCTCTAGCGGGACCAACAATGAGCAGTTCTTC	CASSPSSGTNNEQFF
TRBJ2-7	-	13	few	TRBV5-5	TGTGCCAGCAGCTTGGGGAGCTCCTACGAGCAGTACTTC	CASSLGSSYEQYF
TRBJ1-4	-	16	-	TRBV9	TGTGCCAGCAGCGTGGACCCGACAGGCGATAATGAAAAACTGTTTTTT	CASSVDPTGDNEKLFF
TRBJ2-3	-	17	-	TRBV11-2	TGTGCCAGCAGCACAAGGACTACTTTATCTAGCACAGATACGCAGTATTTT	CASSTRTTLSSTDTQYF
TRBJ2-1	-	11	-	TRBV6-1	TGTGCCAGCAGTGATGTGACAGCTCCCTTCTTC	CASSDVTAPFF
TRBJ1-5	TRBD1	16	once	TRBV6-6	TGTGCCAGCAGTTTGGTTTCAGGGGGGACTAATCAGCCCCAGCATTTT	CASSLVSGGTNQPQHF
TRBJ1-2	TRBD1	15	-	TRBV2	TGTGCCAGCGCAGGACAGGGACTTTCTAACTATGGCTACACCTTC	CASAGQGLSNYGYTF
TRBJ2-1	-	12	-	TRBV2	TGTGCCAGCAGTGCAGAGGGCAATGAGCAGTTCTTC	CASSAEGNEQFF
TRBJ2-1	TRBD2	14	few	TRBV7-3	TGTGCCAGCTCTCCGGGACTAGCCCACAATGAGCAGTTCTTC	CASSPGLAHNEQFF
TRBJ2-4	-	13	once	TRBV7-9	TGTGCCAGCAGCTTAGTGGGCTTTGACATTCAGTACTTC	CASSLVGFDIQYF
TRBJ2-1	TRBD2	15	once	TRBV7-9	TGTGCCAGCAGCTTAGCTAGCGGGGGCTTTCATGAGCAGTTCTTC	CASSLASGGFHEQFF
TRBJ1-2	-	14	-	TRBV5-1	TGCGCCAGCAGCTCCTCAGGTGCGGGCTATGGCTACACCTTC	CASSSSGAGYGYTF